The 15 T cell receptor beta chains in this list originate from one sample, sequenced in a study of blood T cells in healthy people across ages. PCR was performed a second time for roughly 6 to 12 cycles using a sample-barcoded 5' primer and a J-beta primer mix. Using its own MiXCR run on the 5' RACE reads, TCRdb lists one record per CDR3 protein. The sample holds roughly 2 million distinct CDR3 sequences, about 50% seen once. Specimen: blood. These receptors all come from a woman aged 40 to 50 in good health.

The chain links TRBV7-2 to TRBJ2-1, with D unclear. Deletions cut 5 bases from V and 10 bases from J, with 21 bases between. The CDR3 consists of 15 residues. Germline loops: CDR1 SGHTA, CDR2 FQGNSA. This CDR3 is CASSHTRAQGGEQFF. Here the CDR3 DNA reads TGTGCCAGCAGCCACACCCGGGCTCAAGGTGGGGAGCAGTTCTTC.

This chain connects TRBV7-2 to TRBJ2-1; 12 bases are a match to TRBD2. Germline V lookup: CDR1 SGHTA, CDR2 FQGNSA. The V segment lost 3 bases and the J segment 3 bases; nucleotides outside the gene matches: 15. This CDR3 is built from 20 residues. CDR3 nucleotide sequence: TGTGCCAGCAGCTTTAGTAGCAGGAGATCGACTAGCGGGGGCTACAATGAGCAGTTCTTC. It codes for CASSFSSRRSTSGGYNEQFF.

The rearrangement links TRBV28 to TRBJ2-5; D tentatively fits TRBD1 or TRBD2 (5 bases each). V lost 11 bases and J lost 7, with 17 bases in between. Germline V lookup: CDR1 MDHEN, CDR2 SYDVKM. The CDR3 has 12 amino acids. The CDR3 DNA is TGTGCCTTAGGGACCCAGCATTCGACCCAGTACTTC. Translated, it gives CALGTQHSTQYF. The variable domain in full, with the rest retrieved from reference TRBV28 and TRBJ2-5, is DVKVTQSSRYLVKRTGEKVFLECVQDMDHENMFWYRQDPGLGLRLIYFSYDVKMKEKGDIPEGYSVSREKKERFSLILESASTNQTSMYLCALGTQHSTQYFGPGTRLLVL.

This chain joins TRBV20-1 and TRBJ2-7; 11 bases align to TRBD1. Looked up from germline, CDR1 is DFQATT and CDR2 is SNEGSKA (reference sequence). With V trimmed by 4 bases and J by 4 bases, 3 bases remained unmatched. The CDR3 extends over 13 amino acids. CDR3: CSAKDRGRYEQYF. The DNA for the CDR3 is TGCAGTGCTAAGGACAGGGGGCGGTACGAGCAGTACTTC.

The chain uses TRBV5-4 and TRBJ1-1; D is uncertain. The germline gives CDR1 SGHNT, CDR2 YYREEE (reference sequence). This CDR3 region has 13 residues. Trimming shortened V by 1 base and J by 5 bases, and 9 bases separated the two germline ends. The CDR3 sequence is CASSLSPRTEAFF. The CDR3 DNA reads as TGTGCCAGCAGCTTGTCGCCCCGGACTGAAGCTTTCTTT.

In its sample, this clonotype was seen a few times. The chain combines TRBV4-3 with TRBJ2-7; D not resolved. There are 14 residues in the CDR3. Deletions cut 0 bases from V and 2 bases from J, with 8 bases between. Germline V gene lookup returns CDR1 LGHNA and CDR2 YSLEER. In DNA form, the CDR3 reads TGCGCCAGCAGCCAAGATGTCAGAGCCTACGAGCAGTACTTC. As protein: CASSQDVRAYEQYF.

The chain links TRBV27 to TRBJ1-4, with TRBD1 matching over 8 bases. V was pared by 6 bases and J by 7 bases, with 7 bases of the junction left unmatched. From germline, CDR1 is MNHEY and CDR2 SMNVEV (reference sequence). This CDR3 contains 14 residues. The chain's CDR3 is CASRQTGVGEKLFF. CDR3 bases: TGTGCCAGCAGGCAGACAGGGGTCGGTGAAAAACTGTTTTTT.

J is TRBJ2-5 and V is TRBV3-1; the match to TRBD1 covers 7 bases. Germline CDR1 reads LGHDT; CDR2 reads YNNKEL (reference sequence). The junction had 6 bases not matched to a gene; V was cut back by 4 bases and J by 4 bases. The CDR3 spans 14 residues. CDR3: CASSPDHRGETQYF. In nucleotides, the CDR3 is TGTGCCAGCAGCCCCGATCACAGGGGAGAGACCCAGTACTTC.

The V call is TRBV12-3 or TRBV12-4, the J call TRBJ2-7; possible D gene TRBD2, 7 bases. V dropped 7 bases and J dropped 3 bases, with 16 bases sitting between them. The CDR3 spans 14 residues. CDR3 coding DNA: TGTGCCAGCACCCCTCGGGGGGCTGGCTACGAGCAGTACTTC. It specifies CASTPRGAGYEQYF.

The J gene is TRBJ1-5, the V gene TRBV2, with D possibly TRBD1 on 5 matching bases. This CDR3 has 14 amino acids. Per the germline V gene, CDR1 is SNHLY and CDR2 is FYNNEI. Trimming cost V 4 bases and J 6 bases, with 13 bases left between them. This CDR3 is CASSVERDAQPQHF. The CDR3 coding sequence is TGTGCCAGCAGTGTAGAAAGGGACGCTCAGCCCCAGCATTTT.

This clonotype turned up a few times. V and J are TRBV7-2 and TRBJ2-3, with D hard to call. The CDR3 is made up of 14 amino acids. Trimming removed 4 bases from V and 1 base from J, with 9 bases in between. Germline CDR1 SGHTA, CDR2 FQGNSA. CDR3 amino acids: CASSSPIRTDTQYF. In DNA form, the CDR3 reads TGTGCCAGCAGCTCCCCAATCCGCACAGATACGCAGTATTTT.

The chain uses TRBV20-1 and TRBJ2-5, with 9 bases fitting TRBD1. The V segment lost 6 bases and the J segment 2 bases; nucleotides outside the gene matches: 10. The CDR3 contains 15 residues. Looked up from germline, CDR1 is DFQATT and CDR2 is SNEGSKA (reference sequence). CDR3 sequence reads: CSARQTGGYQETQYF. In DNA form, the CDR3 reads TGCAGTGCGAGACAGACAGGGGGGTATCAAGAGACCCAGTACTTC.

The chain has TRBV6-6 and TRBJ2-1; the D is unclear. Germline lookup yields CDR1 MNHNY and CDR2 SVGAGI (reference sequence). This CDR3 has 15 amino acids. V shed 2 bases and J shed 7 bases, with 15 bases lying between them. The CDR3 sequence is CASSYRAREGNEQFF. Here the CDR3 DNA reads TGTGCCAGCAGTTACAGGGCTAGAGAAGGTAATGAGCAGTTCTTC.

The chain joins TRBV27 to TRBJ2-1; 14 bases are a match to TRBD2. V lost 5 bases, J lost 6 bases, and 12 bases stayed unmatched. The CDR3 contains 18 residues. Germline V CDR1 and CDR2: MNHEY, SMNVEV (reference sequence). The chain's CDR3 is CASSARGTSGGMGNEQFF. Here the CDR3 DNA reads TGTGCCAGCAGTGCCCGGGGGACTAGCGGGGGAATGGGCAATGAGCAGTTCTTC.

Details on this clonotype: One end of the junction does not line up with germline, which may come from a read error. This chain joins TRBV4-2 and TRBJ2-5; D is ambiguous. The CDR3 has 13 amino acids. Germline values: CDR1 LGHNA, CDR2 YNFKEQ. The CDR3 sequence: CVSSQEDQETQYF. The CDR3 nucleotides read TGTGTCAGCAGCCAAGAGGACCAAGAGACCCAGTACTTC.